This TCR beta chain stems from a study of cytomegalovirus exposure and HLA in healthy donors. The study's findings and limits: Among immune exposure information, only CMV serostatus was available. Previous analysis showed most TCR beta V segments were productive about 87% or about 30% of the time. Later, an analysis showed that TCR beta chains associated with HLA were more clonally expanded than others that were equally common.

With regard to this clone: Its antigen is undetermined.

PCR primers comprised 60 Vbeta and 13 Jbeta primers. Profiled with immunoSEQ multiplex PCR; TCRdb holds only in-frame clones, not every one. The top ten clones hold approximately 3% of a sample with roughly 150,000 clones, roughly 82% of them seen once. Sequencing input: PBMCs. The receptor's source is a woman between 50 and 59 years old in good health and CMV-seropositive.

CDR3 loop: CASRGDRGGYGYTF. The CDR3 DNA reads as TGTGCCAGCAGGGGGGACAGGGGTGGCTATGGCTACACCTTC. The V and J genes are TRBV2 and TRBJ1-2; 10 nucleotides agree with TRBD1. Trimming took 6 bases from V and 4 from J; bases not matched to a gene: 5. The CDR3 is 14 residues long. From germline, CDR1 is SNHLY and CDR2 FYNNEI.